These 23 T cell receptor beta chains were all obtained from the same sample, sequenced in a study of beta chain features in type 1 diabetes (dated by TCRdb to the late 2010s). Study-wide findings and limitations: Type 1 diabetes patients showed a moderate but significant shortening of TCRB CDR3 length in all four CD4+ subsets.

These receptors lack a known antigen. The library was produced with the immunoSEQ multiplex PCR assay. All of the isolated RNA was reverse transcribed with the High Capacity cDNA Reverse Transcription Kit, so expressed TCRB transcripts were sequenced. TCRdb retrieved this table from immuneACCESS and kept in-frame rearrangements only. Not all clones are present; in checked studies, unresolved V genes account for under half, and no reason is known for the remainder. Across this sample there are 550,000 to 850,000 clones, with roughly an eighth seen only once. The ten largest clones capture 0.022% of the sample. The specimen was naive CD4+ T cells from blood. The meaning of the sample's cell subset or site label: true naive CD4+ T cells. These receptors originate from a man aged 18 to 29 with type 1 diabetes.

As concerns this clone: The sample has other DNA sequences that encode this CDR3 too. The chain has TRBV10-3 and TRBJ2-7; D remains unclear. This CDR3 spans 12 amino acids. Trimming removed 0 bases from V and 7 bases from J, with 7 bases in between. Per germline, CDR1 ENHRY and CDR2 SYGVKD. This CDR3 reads CAISESRVEQYF. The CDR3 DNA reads TGTGCCATCAGTGAGTCTAGGGTGGAGCAGTACTTC.

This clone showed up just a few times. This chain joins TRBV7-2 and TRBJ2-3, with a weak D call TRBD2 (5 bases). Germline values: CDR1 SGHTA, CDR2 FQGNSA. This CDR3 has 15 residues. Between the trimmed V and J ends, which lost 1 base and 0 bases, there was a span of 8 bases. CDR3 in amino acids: CASSLVEGSTDTQYF. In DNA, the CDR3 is TGTGCCAGCAGCTTAGTCGAGGGAAGCACAGATACGCAGTATTTT.

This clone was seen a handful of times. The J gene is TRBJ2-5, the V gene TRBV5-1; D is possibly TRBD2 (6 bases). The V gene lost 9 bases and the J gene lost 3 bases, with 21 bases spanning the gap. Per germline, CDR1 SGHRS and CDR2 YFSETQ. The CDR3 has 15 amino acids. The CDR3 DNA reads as TGCGCCACCAACGGCGGGGATTGGGCAAAAGAGACCCAGTACTTC. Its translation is CATNGGDWAKETQYF.

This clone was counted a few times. CDR3 in amino acids: CASSGREGQPQHF. The CDR3 coding sequence is TGTGCCAGCAGCGGAAGGGAGGGCCAGCCCCAGCATTTT. The chain combines TRBV2 with TRBJ1-5; D unresolved. V lost 6 bases, J lost 7 bases, and 13 bases lay in between. CDR1 is SNHLY and CDR2 is FYNNEI in the germline V gene. The CDR3 runs 13 residues.

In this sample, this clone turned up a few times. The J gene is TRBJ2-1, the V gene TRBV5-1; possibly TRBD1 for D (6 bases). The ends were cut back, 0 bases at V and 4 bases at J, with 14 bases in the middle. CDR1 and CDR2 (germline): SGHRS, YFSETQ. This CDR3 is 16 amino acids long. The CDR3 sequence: CASSLAAGDPYNEQFF. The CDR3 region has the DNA TGCGCCAGCAGCTTGGCCGCAGGGGACCCTTACAATGAGCAGTTCTTC.

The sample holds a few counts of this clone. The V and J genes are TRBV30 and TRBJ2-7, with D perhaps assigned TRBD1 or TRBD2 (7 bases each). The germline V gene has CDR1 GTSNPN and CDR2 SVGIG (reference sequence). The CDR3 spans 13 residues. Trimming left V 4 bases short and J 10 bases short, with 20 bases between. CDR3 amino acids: CAWTRGEGAVQYF. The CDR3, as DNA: TGTGCCTGGACCCGGGGGGAGGGGGCGGTACAGTACTTC.

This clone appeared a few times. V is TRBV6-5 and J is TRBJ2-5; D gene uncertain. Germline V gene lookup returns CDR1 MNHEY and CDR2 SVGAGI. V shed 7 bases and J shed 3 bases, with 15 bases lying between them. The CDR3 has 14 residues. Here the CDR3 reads CASNPTWTKETQYF. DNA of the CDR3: TGTGCCAGCAACCCGACTTGGACCAAAGAGACCCAGTACTTC.

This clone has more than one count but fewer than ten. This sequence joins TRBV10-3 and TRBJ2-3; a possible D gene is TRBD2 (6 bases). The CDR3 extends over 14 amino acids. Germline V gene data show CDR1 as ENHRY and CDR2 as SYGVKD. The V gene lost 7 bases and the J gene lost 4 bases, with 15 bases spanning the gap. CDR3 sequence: CAITRGGAADTQYF. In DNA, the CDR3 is TGTGCCATCACCCGTGGCGGGGCCGCAGATACGCAGTATTTT.

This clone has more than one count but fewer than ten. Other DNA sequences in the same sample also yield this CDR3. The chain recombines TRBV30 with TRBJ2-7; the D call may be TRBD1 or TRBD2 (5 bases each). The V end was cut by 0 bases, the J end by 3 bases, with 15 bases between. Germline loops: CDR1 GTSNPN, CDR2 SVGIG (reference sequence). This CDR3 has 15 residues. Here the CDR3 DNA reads TGTGCCTGGAGTGTTGGGGGTTCGGGCAGCTACGAGCAGTACTTC. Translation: CAWSVGGSGSYEQYF. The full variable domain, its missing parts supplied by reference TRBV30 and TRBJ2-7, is SQTIHQWPATLVQPVGSPLSLECTVEGTSNPNLYWYRQAAGRGLQLLFYSVGIGQISSEVPQNLSASRPQDRQFILSSKKLLLSDSGFYLCAWSVGGSGSYEQYFGPGTRLTVT.

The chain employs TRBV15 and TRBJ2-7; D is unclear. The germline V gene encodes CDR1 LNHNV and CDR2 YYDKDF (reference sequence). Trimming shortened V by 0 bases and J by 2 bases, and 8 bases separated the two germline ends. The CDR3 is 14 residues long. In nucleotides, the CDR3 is TGTGCCACCAGCAGAGATTTGGTGACCTACGAGCAGTACTTC. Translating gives CATSRDLVTYEQYF.

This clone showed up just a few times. The CDR3 sequence is CASSPDRADEQYF. CDR3 in DNA: TGTGCCAGCTCACCAGACAGGGCTGACGAGCAGTACTTC. The chain combines TRBV18 with TRBJ2-7; TRBD1 agrees at 7 bases. V lost 2 bases and J lost 5; bases outside the gene matches: 3. This CDR3 region has 13 residues. The germline CDR1 and CDR2 sequences are KGHSH and LQKENI.

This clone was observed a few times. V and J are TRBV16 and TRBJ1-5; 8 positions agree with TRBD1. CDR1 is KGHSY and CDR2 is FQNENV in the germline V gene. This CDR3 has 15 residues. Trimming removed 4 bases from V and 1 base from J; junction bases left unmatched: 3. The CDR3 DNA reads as TGTGCCAGCAGCCTCAGGACAGGGAGCAATCAGCCCCAGCATTTT. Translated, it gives CASSLRTGSNQPQHF.

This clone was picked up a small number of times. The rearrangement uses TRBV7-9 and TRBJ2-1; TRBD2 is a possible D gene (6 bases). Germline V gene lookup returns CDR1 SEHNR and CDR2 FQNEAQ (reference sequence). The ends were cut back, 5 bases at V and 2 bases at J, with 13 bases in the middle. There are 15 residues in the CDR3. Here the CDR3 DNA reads TGTGCCAGCAGCCCGCGGGGAGAAACCTACAATGAGCAGTTCTTC. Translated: CASSPRGETYNEQFF.

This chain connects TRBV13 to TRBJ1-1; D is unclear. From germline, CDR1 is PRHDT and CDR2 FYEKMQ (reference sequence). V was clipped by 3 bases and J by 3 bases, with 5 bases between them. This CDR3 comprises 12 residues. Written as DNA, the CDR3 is TGTGCCAGCAGCTTGAAATACACTGAAGCTTTCTTT. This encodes CASSLKYTEAFF.

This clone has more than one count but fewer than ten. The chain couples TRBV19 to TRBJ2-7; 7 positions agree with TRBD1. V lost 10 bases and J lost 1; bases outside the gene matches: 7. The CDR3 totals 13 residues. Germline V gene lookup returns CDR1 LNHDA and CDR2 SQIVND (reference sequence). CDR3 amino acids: CATRTGKSYEQYF. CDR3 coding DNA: TGTGCCACCAGGACAGGAAAGTCCTACGAGCAGTACTTC.

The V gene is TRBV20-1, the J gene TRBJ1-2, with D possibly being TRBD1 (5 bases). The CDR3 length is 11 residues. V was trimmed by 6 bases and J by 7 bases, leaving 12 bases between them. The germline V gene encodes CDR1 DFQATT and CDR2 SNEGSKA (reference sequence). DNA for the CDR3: TGCAGTGCGCCAGGGTCCCCTGGCTACACCTTC. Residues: CSAPGSPGYTF.

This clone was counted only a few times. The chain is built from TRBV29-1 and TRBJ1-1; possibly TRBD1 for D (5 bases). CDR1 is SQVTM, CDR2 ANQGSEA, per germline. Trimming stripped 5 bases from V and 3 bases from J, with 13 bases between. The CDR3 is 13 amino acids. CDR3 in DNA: TGCAGCGTTAAAACCCTCAGGGACACTGAAGCTTTCTTT. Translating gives CSVKTLRDTEAFF.

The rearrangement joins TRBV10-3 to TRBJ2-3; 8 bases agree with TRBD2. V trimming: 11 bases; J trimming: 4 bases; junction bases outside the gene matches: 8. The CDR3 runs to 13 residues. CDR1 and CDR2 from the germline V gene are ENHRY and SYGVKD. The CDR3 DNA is TGTGCCGTCCGGGGGGGCCACGCAGATACGCAGTATTTT. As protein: CAVRGGHADTQYF.

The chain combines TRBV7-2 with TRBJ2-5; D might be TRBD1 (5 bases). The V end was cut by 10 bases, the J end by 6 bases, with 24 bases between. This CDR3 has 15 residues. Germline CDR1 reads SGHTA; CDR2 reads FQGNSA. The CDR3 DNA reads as TGTGCCACCAGTGCGGACATGAGCCCGGCAAAGACCCAGTACTTC. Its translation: CATSADMSPAKTQYF.

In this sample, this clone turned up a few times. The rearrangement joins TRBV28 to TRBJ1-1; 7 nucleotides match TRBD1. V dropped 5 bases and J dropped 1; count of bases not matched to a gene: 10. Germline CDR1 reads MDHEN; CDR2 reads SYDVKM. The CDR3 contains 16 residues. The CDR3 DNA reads TGTGCCAGCAGTACCCTAGGACAGGAGAAGAACACTGAAGCTTTCTTT. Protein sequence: CASSTLGQEKNTEAFF.

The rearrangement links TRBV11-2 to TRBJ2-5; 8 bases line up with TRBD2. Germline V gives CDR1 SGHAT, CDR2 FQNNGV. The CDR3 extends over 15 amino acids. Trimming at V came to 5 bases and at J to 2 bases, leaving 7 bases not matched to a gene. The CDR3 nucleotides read TGTGCCAGCAGCCCGCGGAGCGGGGGACAAGAGACCCAGTACTTC. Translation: CASSPRSGGQETQYF. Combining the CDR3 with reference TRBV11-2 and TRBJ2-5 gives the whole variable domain EAGVAQSPRYKIIEKRQSVAFWCNPISGHATLYWYQQILGQGPKLLIQFQNNGVVDDSQLPKDRFSAERLKGVDSTLKIQPAKLEDSAVYLCASSPRSGGQETQYFGPGTRLLVL.

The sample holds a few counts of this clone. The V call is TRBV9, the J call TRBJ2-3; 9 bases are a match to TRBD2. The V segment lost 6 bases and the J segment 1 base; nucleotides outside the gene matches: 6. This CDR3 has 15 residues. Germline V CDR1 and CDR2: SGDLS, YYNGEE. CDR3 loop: CASTYSGGGTDTQYF. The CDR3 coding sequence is TGTGCCAGCACCTATAGCGGGGGTGGCACAGATACGCAGTATTTT. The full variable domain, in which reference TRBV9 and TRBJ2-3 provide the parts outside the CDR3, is DSGVTQTPKHLITATGQRVTLRCSPRSGDLSVYWYQQSLDQGLQFLIQYYNGEERAKGNILERFSAQQFPDLHSELNLSSLELGDSALYFCASTYSGGGTDTQYFGPGTRLTVL.

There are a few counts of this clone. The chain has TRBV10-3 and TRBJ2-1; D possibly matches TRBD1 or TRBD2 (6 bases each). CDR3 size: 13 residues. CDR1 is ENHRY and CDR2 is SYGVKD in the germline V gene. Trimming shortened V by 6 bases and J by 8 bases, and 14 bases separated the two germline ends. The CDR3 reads CAIRRGEEDEQFF. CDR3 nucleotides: TGTGCCATCAGGAGGGGGGAGGAGGATGAGCAGTTCTTC.